Listed here are 13 T cell receptor beta chains from one sample, sequenced in a study of blood T cell repertoires in COVID-19. Clones were sequenced by immunoSEQ multiplex PCR, and TCRdb holds only the in-frame ones, with some missing. The sample lists 120,000 to 150,000 clones; 65% to 80% were seen once. The sample was peripheral blood. All receptors come from a man older than 75 with acute or convalescent COVID-19.

The rearrangement links TRBV15 to TRBJ1-5, with 7 bases matching TRBD1. This CDR3 spans 15 amino acids. The V and J ends lost 3 bases and 6 bases, in that order; junction bases with no gene match: 8. Germline loops: CDR1 LNHNV, CDR2 YYDKDF (reference sequence). Here the CDR3 DNA reads TGTGCCACCAGCAGTTTCCAGGGGGTTGGTCAGCCCCAGCATTTT. This encodes CATSSFQGVGQPQHF.

V is TRBV9 and J is TRBJ2-1; tentative D call: TRBD1 (6 bases). Trimming took off 4 bases at V and 0 bases at J, with 17 bases between the two ends. Germline CDR1 SGDLS, CDR2 YYNGEE. CDR3 length: 17 residues. The CDR3 loop reads CASSSGVSQSSYNEQFF. CDR3 nucleotides: TGTGCCAGCAGCTCAGGGGTGTCACAAAGCTCCTACAATGAGCAGTTCTTC.

The chain employs TRBV5-4 and TRBJ2-6, with TRBD2 matching 8 bases. Per germline, CDR1 SGHNT and CDR2 YYREEE (reference sequence). This CDR3 contains 17 residues. V lost 1 base, J lost 4 bases, and 7 bases stayed unmatched. The CDR3 DNA is TGTGCCAGCAGCTTGATGGCGGGGGGATCCGGGGCCAACGTCCTGACTTTC. Its translation is CASSLMAGGSGANVLTF.

This clone was picked up one time. The V and J genes are TRBV3-1 (or the pseudogene TRBV3-2) and TRBJ2-2; 9 nucleotides line up with TRBD1. Germline trimming cut 4 bases from V and 6 bases from J; bases unmatched to any gene: 6. Germline lookup yields CDR1 LGHDT and CDR2 YNNKEL (reference sequence). The CDR3 sequence is 15 residues long. The CDR3 sequence: CASSLTGQGSGELFF. DNA for the CDR3: TGTGCCAGCAGCCTTACGGGACAGGGTTCCGGGGAGCTGTTTTTT.

The chain joins TRBV2 to TRBJ1-1; D remains unclear. In germline, CDR1 is SNHLY, CDR2 FYNNEI. The CDR3 length is 13 residues. The ends were cut back, 8 bases at V and 1 base at J, with 11 bases in the middle. This CDR3 reads CASDIGRNTEAFF. In DNA form, the CDR3 reads TGTGCCAGCGATATAGGGAGGAACACTGAAGCTTTCTTT. The variable domain in full, completed from reference TRBV2 and TRBJ1-1, reads EPEVTQTPSHQVTQMGQEVILRCVPISNHLYFYWYRQILGQKVEFLVSFYNNEISEKSEIFDDQFSVERPDGSNFTLKIRSTKLEDSAMYFCASDIGRNTEAFFGQGTRLTVV.

This chain connects TRBV19 to TRBJ2-2, with 8 bases fitting TRBD1. Germline trimming cut 6 bases from V and 3 bases from J; bases unmatched to any gene: 6. Germline assignment: CDR1 LNHDA and CDR2 SQIVND (reference sequence). This CDR3 contains 15 residues. The CDR3 is CASSVLDRDTGELFF. CDR3 in DNA: TGTGCCAGTAGCGTCCTGGACAGGGACACCGGGGAGCTGTTTTTT.

This chain joins TRBV6-1 and TRBJ2-4; D possibly corresponds to TRBD2 (7 bases). V shed 1 base and J shed 3 bases, with 10 bases lying between them. Per germline, CDR1 MNHNS and CDR2 SASEGT. The CDR3 is 15 residues long. This CDR3 is CASSEGGGGKNIQYF. The CDR3 nucleotides read TGTGCCAGCAGTGAAGGAGGGGGGGGCAAAAACATTCAGTACTTC.

The V gene is TRBV2, the J gene TRBJ2-3, with D perhaps TRBD2 (6 bases). Deletions cut 6 bases from V and 12 bases from J, with 16 bases between. CDR3 length equals 12 residues. The germline gives CDR1 SNHLY, CDR2 FYNNEI. The CDR3 DNA reads TGTGCCAGCAGAACTAGCTCGCCTTCACAGTATTTT. Amino acid sequence: CASRTSSPSQYF.

This chain links TRBV24-1 with TRBJ2-6; TRBD2 matches 8 bases. Unmatched junction bases numbered 5, after V lost 4 bases and J lost 4 bases. Germline CDR1 is KGHDR and CDR2 is SFDVKD. The CDR3 extends over 16 amino acids. CDR3 sequence (DNA): TGTGCCACCAGTGACCGGGGGGGGCGCGGGGCCAACGTCCTGACTTTC. This codes for CATSDRGGRGANVLTF.

The chain recombines TRBV3-1 (or the pseudogene TRBV3-2) with TRBJ1-4; D gene unclear. V lost 4 bases to trimming and J lost 10 bases, with 19 bases between them. CDR3 length: 15 residues. CDR1 LGHDT and CDR2 YNNKEL come from the germline V gene (reference sequence). In DNA, the CDR3 is TGTGCCAGCAGCCCCCCGGTTGGAGGAGAGGTAAAACTGTTTTTT. Translated: CASSPPVGGEVKLFF.

V is TRBV6-4 and J is TRBJ2-1; tentatively, D is TRBD2 (6 bases). The germline CDR1 and CDR2 sequences are MRHNA and SNTAGT. This CDR3 has 15 amino acids. The V end was cut by 5 bases, the J end by 0 bases, with 11 bases between. CDR3 nucleotides: TGTGCCAGCAGTTCTAGCGATAGCTCCTACAATGAGCAGTTCTTC. Translating it yields CASSSSDSSYNEQFF.

V gene TRBV4-3 combines with J gene TRBJ1-2, with no clear D. The germline CDR1 and CDR2 sequences are LGHNA and YSLEER. CDR3 length: 18 residues. V was cut by 0 bases and J by 4 bases, with 21 bases left in between. DNA of the CDR3: TGCGCCAGCAGCCAAGACGTGGAACGGAGGAGGTCTGCCTATGGCTACACCTTC. Protein product: CASSQDVERRRSAYGYTF.

The chain recombines TRBV30 with TRBJ1-2; TRBD1 matches 8 bases. The CDR3 consists of 17 residues. The V gene's germline CDR1 is GTSNPN and CDR2 SVGIG (reference sequence). The V gene end was trimmed by 0 bases and the J gene end by 4 bases; junction bases not matched to a gene: 13. CDR3 loop: CAWSVPVTGAKGYGYTF. The CDR3 DNA is TGTGCCTGGAGTGTACCCGTGACAGGGGCTAAAGGCTATGGCTACACCTTC.